This record covers a single TCR beta chain. The target of this receptor is not known. Base qualities are not provided; no much larger clone lies one nucleotide away. V is reduced by 6 bases and J by 11 bases, leaving a spacing of 18 bases between them. The CDR3 contains 13 residues, cysteine and phenylalanine counted. The DNA shown is the 39-base CDR3, in frame from base 1. Taken from the germline V gene, the CDR1 and CDR2 loops are MNHEY and SVGAGI. The data belong to a study of beta chain features in type 1 diabetes (dated by TCRdb to the late 2010s). About the study as a whole: Mean age, gender distribution, total cell number and subset yield were not different between patients and healthy donors. A total of approximately 100 million sorted cells were examined across all samples, and the number of cells per subset was strongly correlated with RNA yield. The study compared TCRB repertoires of sorted circulating CD4+ T cell subsets between recently diagnosed type 1 diabetes patients and matched healthy donors. Naive and central memory subsets were obtained from all 30 or so donors, but regulatory and stem cell-like memory subsets were isolated from only 8 patients and 8 healthy donors. Paper-wide results and their limitations: Only small numbers of individuals were included in the HLA sub-analyses, which left unresolved whether HLA type had any influence on TCRB rearrangement. Because cDNA rather than genomic DNA was sequenced, highly expressing activated cells could have been over-represented, although no difference in activation and CD3 levels was found between groups. At VDJ recombination sites, type 1 diabetes patients had fewer insertions and more deleted nucleotides, which implies abnormalities in thymic rearrangement. PCR might favor shorter templates, but patient and control samples were amplified and corrected together, so any skew would affect both groups equally. Naive, central memory and regulatory TCRB repertoires appeared to be more similar among patients than among healthy donors. In all four CD4+ subsets, TCRB CDR3 length was moderately but significantly shorter in type 1 diabetes patients.

Each donor gave one peripheral blood draw, averaging around 120 mL, which was collected into heparinised tubes. A BD FACSAria II and a panel including CD45RO, CCR7, CD25, CD127, CD95 and CD27 were used to sort naive, central memory, regulatory and stem cell-like memory CD4+ T cells. Purity was above 95% for every sorted population. PBMCs were isolated right away by Lymphoprep density gradient centrifugation and were stained directly, without culture. So that batch effects would be minimized, each experiment stained and sorted samples in pairs, pairing one healthy donor with one patient. All of the isolated RNA was reverse transcribed with the High Capacity cDNA Reverse Transcription Kit, so expressed TCRB transcripts were sequenced. Deep immunoSEQ sequencing was performed on naive, central memory and regulatory T cell samples, with an average of about 3.57 million total reads per sample. Sorted cells were lysed in RLT buffer and RNA was extracted with DNase-treated RNeasy Micro or Mini kits, depending on cell number. To prevent cross-contamination, every cell subset was processed on its own, while patient and healthy donor samples were processed together. The immunoSEQ multiplex PCR was used to amplify TCRB sequences from cDNA, yielding 87-bp fragments that span the CDR3 region. Sequencing of the amplicons was done on the Illumina HiSeq platform. The study's own analysis went as follows. Synthetic template baselines were used to correct PCR bias computationally, reads within Hamming distance 2 were collapsed together, and singletons that could not be merged were discarded. Reads were aligned to IMGT to assign V, D and J genes, CDR3 length, and insertions or deletions at six rearrangement sites. Within each subset, clonotype counts were normalized to the number of sorted cells before true diversity and Gini coefficients were calculated with the tcR R package. The overlap coefficient, calculated on TCRB nucleotide sequences, was used to quantify repertoire sharing. As a proxy for the pre-selection repertoire, out-of-frame TCRB sequences from naive cells were analyzed. Drawn from immuneACCESS, this table holds only the in-frame rearrangements with V and J called that TCRdb kept. Clones are partly lost; checked studies trace under half to an unresolved V gene and leave the rest unexplained. The DNA gave D and trimming, while V, J and clone size come from that table. A total of hundreds of thousands of clones appear in this sample, over 9.5% of them only once. More than 0.045% of the sample comes from the top ten.

The receptor's source is a woman between 18 and 30 years old in good health. The chain was built from TRBV6-5 and TRBJ2-3, and perhaps TRBD1 as D gene, on 5 matching bases. Source material: naive CD4+ T cells from blood. In the paper's terms, the cell subset or site label means: true naive CD4+ T cells. The CDR3 here reads CASRVDSAGVQYF. The nucleotide sequence is given as TGTGCCAGCAGGGTCGACAGTGCCGGTGTGCAGTATTTT.